The next 10 T cell receptor beta chains were all read from a single sample in a study of blood T cell repertoires in COVID-19. Libraries were prepared by immunoSEQ multiplex PCR; TCRdb keeps only in-frame clonotypes and omits some of them. This table has about 97,000 clones, about 89% appearing once. The source material was peripheral blood. The receptors come from a woman in her thirties with acute or convalescent COVID-19.

The rearrangement uses TRBV5-1 and TRBJ2-2; TRBD1 is a possible D gene (5 bases). Trimming removed 0 bases at V and 7 bases at J, with 10 bases between. Germline V lookup: CDR1 SGHRS, CDR2 YFSETQ. CDR3 length equals 14 residues. The CDR3 loop reads CASSLEGAIGELFF. The CDR3 DNA sequence: TGCGCCAGCAGCTTGGAAGGGGCGATCGGGGAGCTGTTTTTT.

This chain connects TRBV5-1 to TRBJ2-4, with D perhaps matching TRBD1 (5 bases). The CDR3 extends over 14 amino acids. Between the trimmed V and J ends, which lost 0 bases and 3 bases, there was a span of 7 bases. Germline V lookup: CDR1 SGHRS, CDR2 YFSETQ. The CDR3, as DNA: TGCGCCAGCAGCTTGGGACAGCTCAAAAACATTCAGTACTTC. Translating it yields CASSLGQLKNIQYF.

This clone was counted a single time. The CDR3 nucleotides read TGTGCCAGCACCTGGGACTTACTAGACTATGGCTACACCTTC. Protein product: CASTWDLLDYGYTF. The genes are TRBV7-9 and TRBJ1-2; TRBD1 might be the D (5 bases). The CDR3 has 14 residues. V was clipped by 7 bases and J by 3 bases, with 15 bases between them. Germline CDR1 and CDR2: SEHNR and FQNEAQ (reference sequence). Supplemented by reference TRBV7-9 and TRBJ1-2, the full variable domain reads DTGVSQNPRHKITKRGQNVTFRCDPISEHNRLYWYRQTLGQGPEFLTYFQNEAQLEKSRLLSDRFSAERPKGSFSTLEIQRTEQGDSAMYLCASTWDLLDYGYTFGSGTRLTVV.

This chain links TRBV4-2 with TRBJ1-2, with TRBD1 matching 7 bases. The CDR3 is 17 residues long. The ends lost 4 bases at V and 4 bases at J; junction bases unmatched: 15. CDR1 is LGHNA, CDR2 YNFKEQ, per germline. The CDR3 protein is CASSPSPWTGSAYGYTF. The CDR3 DNA sequence: TGTGCCAGCAGCCCCTCACCCTGGACAGGTAGCGCCTATGGCTACACCTTC.

V gene TRBV9 combines with J gene TRBJ1-3, with D uncertain. Germline V CDR1 and CDR2: SGDLS, YYNGEE. There are 13 residues in the CDR3. With 3 bases removed from V and 4 bases from J, the gap between germline ends came to 8 bases. The CDR3 spells CASSGLRGNTIYF. CDR3 DNA sequence: TGTGCCAGCAGCGGACTACGGGGAAACACCATATATTTT.

This chain uses TRBV5-1 with TRBJ1-1; weak D call: TRBD1 (5 bases). V dropped 7 bases and J dropped 4 bases, with 17 bases sitting between them. The CDR3 extends over 14 amino acids. CDR1 and CDR2 from the germline V gene are SGHRS and YFSETQ. CDR3 amino acids: CASRVGEVGTEAFF. CDR3 nucleotide sequence: TGCGCCAGCCGTGTAGGGGAGGTCGGCACTGAAGCTTTCTTT.

The gene calls are TRBV28 and TRBJ1-2, with D possibly TRBD1 on 5 matching bases. Trimming cost V 5 bases and J 4 bases, with 20 bases left between them. The germline V gene encodes CDR1 MDHEN and CDR2 SYDVKM. The CDR3 consists of 16 residues. The DNA for the CDR3 is TGTGCCAGCAGTCCCCCTTCGACAGACTCTACCTATGGCTACACCTTC. As protein: CASSPPSTDSTYGYTF.

This chain links TRBV28 with TRBJ2-1, with D tentatively TRBD2 (6 bases). Germline CDR1 is MDHEN and CDR2 is SYDVKM. The CDR3 contains 13 residues. Deletions cut 2 bases from V and 10 bases from J, with 12 bases between. This chain's CDR3 is CASSLRRGGEQFF. CDR3 sequence (DNA): TGTGCCAGCAGTTTAAGGAGGGGCGGGGAGCAGTTCTTC.

The gene calls are TRBV12-3 or TRBV12-4 and TRBJ1-5; D gene unclear. The CDR3 is 12 residues long. V lost 1 base, J lost 10 bases, and 8 bases lay in between. The CDR3 nucleotides are TGTGCCAGCAGTTTAGACGCGCGCCCCCAGCATTTT. It is translated as CASSLDARPQHF.

The chain joins TRBV5-8 to TRBJ2-1, with a weak D call TRBD1 (6 bases). The germline V gene encodes CDR1 SGHTS and CDR2 YDEGEE. This CDR3 comprises 15 residues. Trimming pared 3 bases from V and 6 bases from J, leaving 16 bases between. The CDR3 coding sequence is TGTGCCAGCAGCTGGGTGACAGGACAGACCAATGAGCAGTTCTTC. Translation gives CASSWVTGQTNEQFF.